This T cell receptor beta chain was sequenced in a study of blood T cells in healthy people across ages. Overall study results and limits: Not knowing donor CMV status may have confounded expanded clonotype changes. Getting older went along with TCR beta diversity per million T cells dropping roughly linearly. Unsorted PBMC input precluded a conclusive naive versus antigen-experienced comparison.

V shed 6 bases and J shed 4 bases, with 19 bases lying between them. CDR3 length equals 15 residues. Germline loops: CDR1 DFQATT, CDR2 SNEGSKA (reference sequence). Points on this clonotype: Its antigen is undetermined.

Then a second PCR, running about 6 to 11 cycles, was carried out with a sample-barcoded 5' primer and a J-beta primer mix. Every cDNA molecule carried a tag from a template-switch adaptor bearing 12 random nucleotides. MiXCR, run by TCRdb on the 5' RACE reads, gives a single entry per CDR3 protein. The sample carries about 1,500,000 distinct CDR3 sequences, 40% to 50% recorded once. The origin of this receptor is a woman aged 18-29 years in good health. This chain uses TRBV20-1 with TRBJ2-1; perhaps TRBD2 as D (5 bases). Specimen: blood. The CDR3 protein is CSAQPAERLYNEQFF. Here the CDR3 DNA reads TGCAGTGCCCAACCAGCGGAGCGCCTGTACAATGAGCAGTTCTTC.